A single sample is the source of the 31 T cell receptor beta chains below, sequenced in a study of cytomegalovirus exposure and HLA in healthy donors. The PCR contained 60 Vbeta and 13 Jbeta primers. Measured with immunoSEQ multiplex PCR; TCRdb has only the in-frame clones, and not every one. The table lists 95,000 to 150,000 clones, roughly four fifths of them singletons. Sequenced input: PBMCs. The source of these receptors is an older woman in good health and CMV-seropositive.

The J gene is TRBJ1-1, the V gene TRBV6-6; D gene unclear. The CDR3 contains 13 residues. Germline V gene data show CDR1 as MNHNY and CDR2 as SVGAGI (reference sequence). The V end was cut by 2 bases, the J end by 4 bases, with 8 bases between. The CDR3 here is CASSYREATEAFF. The CDR3 bases are TGTGCCAGCAGTTACAGGGAGGCCACTGAAGCTTTCTTT.

CDR3 sequence: CASSVDSFNEQFF. CDR3 in DNA: TGTGCCAGCAGCGTAGATAGTTTCAATGAGCAGTTCTTC. The V and J genes are TRBV9 and TRBJ2-1, with D unresolved. In germline, CDR1 is SGDLS, CDR2 YYNGEE. The V gene lost 0 bases and the J gene lost 6 bases, with 7 bases spanning the gap. This CDR3 comprises 13 residues.

The CDR3, as DNA: TGTGCCAGCAGCCAAAGGGGGCACTACGAGCAGTACTTC. The encoded protein is CASSQRGHYEQYF. The chain employs TRBV11-3 and TRBJ2-7, with TRBD1 identical over 7 bases. The germline V gene has CDR1 SGHNT and CDR2 YENEEA. This CDR3 spans 13 amino acids. Trimming removed 5 bases from V and 3 bases from J; junction bases left unmatched: 4.

The gene calls are TRBV15 and TRBJ2-2; tentative D call: TRBD1 (5 bases). CDR3 length equals 15 residues. V lost 0 bases to trimming and J lost 11 bases, with 16 bases between them. Germline CDR1 reads LNHNV; CDR2 reads YYDKDF (reference sequence). CDR3: CATSRDQRQSGELFF. CDR3 nucleotide sequence: TGTGCCACCAGCAGAGATCAAAGACAGTCGGGCGAGCTGTTTTTT.

With regard to this clone: A junction end diverges from the germline sequence, so it may reflect a read error. The chain couples TRBV7-9 to TRBJ1-2, with D perhaps matching TRBD1 (5 bases). The CDR3 extends over 16 amino acids. Germline CDR1 and CDR2: SEHNR and FQNEAQ (reference sequence). The CDR3 nucleotides are TGTTCCAGCAGCTCCCAACTACAATCAGGGCTGTATGGCTACACCTTC. Encoded protein: CSSSSQLQSGLYGYTF.

The chain uses TRBV19 and TRBJ1-4; 7 bases are shared with TRBD1. Germline CDR1 LNHDA, CDR2 SQIVND (reference sequence). The CDR3 runs to 17 residues. Trimming removed 6 bases from V and 2 bases from J; junction bases left unmatched: 12. The CDR3 loop is CASSDLYRGPTNEKLFF. CDR3 nucleotide sequence: TGTGCCAGTAGCGACCTTTACAGGGGACCCACTAATGAAAAACTGTTTTTT.

The chain joins TRBV15 to TRBJ2-7; 7 bases line up with TRBD1. This CDR3 has 14 residues. Trimming cost V 2 bases and J 5 bases; bases outside gene matches: 6. Germline values: CDR1 LNHNV, CDR2 YYDKDF (reference sequence). CDR3 residues: CATSRRQGPDEQYF. The CDR3 DNA follows: TGTGCCACCAGCAGACGACAGGGCCCCGACGAGCAGTACTTC.

The CDR3 bases are TGCAGCGCGAACAAAGCTCTGGGACAACCCAACACTGAAGCTTTCTTT. It is translated as CSANKALGQPNTEAFF. J is TRBJ1-1 and V is TRBV29-1, with D perhaps TRBD1 (6 bases). This CDR3 region has 16 residues. The V end was cut by 7 bases, the J end by 2 bases, with 23 bases between. Germline V gene sequence: CDR1 SQVTM, CDR2 ANQGSEA.

This clone has only a few counts. The V and J genes are TRBV19 and TRBJ1-4; no definite D call. The CDR3 runs to 11 residues. Germline V CDR1 and CDR2: LNHDA, SQIVND (reference sequence). V lost 7 bases and J lost 6, with 6 bases in between. In DNA form, the CDR3 reads TGTGCCAGTATCGGGTATGAAAAACTGTTTTTT. Its translation is CASIGYEKLFF. Combining the CDR3 with reference TRBV19 and TRBJ1-4 gives the whole variable domain DGGITQSPKYLFRKEGQNVTLSCEQNLNHDAMYWYRQDPGQGLRLIYYSQIVNDFQKGDIAEGYSVSREKKESFPLTVTSAQKNPTAFYLCASIGYEKLFFGSGTQLSVL.

This clone was counted a few times. J is TRBJ2-3 and V is TRBV5-4; D may be TRBD2 (7 bases). V lost 4 bases to trimming and J lost 3 bases, with 15 bases between them. The CDR3 is 15 residues long. Germline V gene data show CDR1 as SGHNT and CDR2 as YYREEE (reference sequence). This CDR3 is CASSPRGGGTDTQYF. Written as DNA, the CDR3 is TGTGCCAGCAGCCCGAGGGGAGGGGGAACAGATACGCAGTATTTT.

This clone was picked up one time. The chain employs TRBV2 and TRBJ2-3; tentatively, D is TRBD1 (7 bases). The germline V gene encodes CDR1 SNHLY and CDR2 FYNNEI. The CDR3 is 15 amino acids. Deletions cut 1 base from V and 4 bases from J, with 12 bases between. CDR3 DNA: TGTGCCAGCAGTGAAGACAGGGGAGGCGCAGATACGCAGTATTTT. Amino acid sequence: CASSEDRGGADTQYF.

This chain links TRBV10-3 with TRBJ1-2, with 7 bases identical to TRBD1. Trimming cost V 4 bases and J 6 bases; bases outside gene matches: 8. This CDR3 contains 14 residues. Germline CDR1 ENHRY, CDR2 SYGVKD. The CDR3 is CAISGGLGQDGYTF. In DNA form, the CDR3 reads TGTGCCATCAGTGGGGGCTTAGGACAGGATGGCTACACCTTC.

This clone was counted once. The chain uses TRBV30 and TRBJ1-5; unclear D gene. This CDR3 has 14 residues. Germline V gives CDR1 GTSNPN, CDR2 SVGIG (reference sequence). Trimming left V 3 bases short and J 3 bases short, with 12 bases between. The CDR3 is CAWSVAPSNQPQHF. Here the CDR3 DNA reads TGTGCCTGGAGCGTAGCCCCCTCCAATCAGCCCCAGCATTTT.

The chain uses TRBV6-5 and TRBJ2-7; tentative D call: TRBD1 (6 bases). This CDR3 region has 13 residues. V lost 4 bases and J 1 base, leaving 8 bases between the germline ends. Germline loops: CDR1 MNHEY, CDR2 SVGAGI. CDR3 sequence reads: CASSFTGSYEQYF. CDR3 bases: TGTGCCAGCAGTTTCACAGGGTCCTACGAGCAGTACTTC.

The chain couples TRBV14 to TRBJ1-2; D not resolved. Germline CDR1 and CDR2: SGHDN and FVKESK. Trimming removed 1 base at V and 2 bases at J, with 8 bases between. The CDR3 is 14 residues long. The CDR3, as DNA: TGTGCCAGCAGCCAAGTAGTCACCAACTATGGCTACACCTTC. Translating gives CASSQVVTNYGYTF.

The chain couples TRBV30 to TRBJ1-2, with D unresolved. Trimming left V 4 bases short and J 7 bases short, with 16 bases between. The CDR3 extends over 13 amino acids. CDR1 GTSNPN and CDR2 SVGIG come from the germline V gene (reference sequence). This CDR3 is CAWTVRTRGGYTF. The CDR3 nucleotides read TGTGCCTGGACTGTCCGAACCCGGGGTGGCTACACCTTC.

V gene TRBV4-3 combines with J gene TRBJ2-5; 8 bases are shared with TRBD1. The V segment lost 0 bases and the J segment 4 bases; nucleotides outside the gene matches: 7. The V gene's germline CDR1 is LGHNA and CDR2 YSLEER. This CDR3 is 16 amino acids long. CDR3 in amino acids: CASSQDTRTGSETQYF. CDR3 nucleotide sequence: TGCGCCAGCAGCCAAGATACACGGACAGGGTCAGAGACCCAGTACTTC.

This clone appeared a few times. The rearrangement joins TRBV27 to TRBJ1-5; 9 nucleotides agree with TRBD1. V was clipped by 6 bases and J by 3 bases; unmatched bases: 6. CDR1 and CDR2 from the germline V gene are MNHEY and SMNVEV (reference sequence). The CDR3 consists of 15 residues. CDR3 in amino acids: CASRPDRGANQPQHF. DNA for the CDR3: TGTGCCAGCAGACCCGACAGGGGGGCCAATCAGCCCCAGCATTTT.

The J gene is TRBJ2-1, the V gene TRBV4-3, with D possibly matching TRBD2 (6 bases). V was cut by 1 base and J by 0 bases, with 19 bases left in between. The CDR3 sequence is 19 residues long. The germline V gene has CDR1 LGHNA and CDR2 YSLEER. CDR3 sequence (DNA): TGCGCCAGCAGCCAAGGGAGGGGTATCGGCTTTAGCTCCTACAATGAGCAGTTCTTC. Protein product: CASSQGRGIGFSSYNEQFF.

V gene TRBV7-2 combines with J gene TRBJ2-5; D uncertain. With 5 bases removed from V and 2 bases from J, the gap between germline ends came to 15 bases. Germline V lookup: CDR1 SGHTA, CDR2 FQGNSA. This CDR3 has 15 amino acids. In DNA form, the CDR3 reads TGTGCCAGCAGCCGTGGTACAGCCCAACAAGAGACCCAGTACTTC. It codes for CASSRGTAQQETQYF. The full variable domain, with the rest looked up from reference TRBV7-2 and TRBJ2-5, is GAGVSQSPSNKVTEKGKDVELRCDPISGHTALYWYRQSLGQGLEFLIYFQGNSAPDKSGLPSDRFSAERTGGSVSTLTIQRTQQEDSAVYLCASSRGTAQQETQYFGPGTRLLVL.

V is TRBV7-9 and J is TRBJ2-5; D not resolved. Per the germline V gene, CDR1 is SEHNR and CDR2 is FQNEAQ (reference sequence). The CDR3 has 12 amino acids. V was pared by 1 base and J by 3 bases, with 3 bases between. CDR3 coding DNA: TGTGCCAGCAGCTTAGACAAAGAGACCCAGTACTTC. It encodes CASSLDKETQYF.

The genes are TRBV2 and TRBJ2-6, with D possibly being TRBD2 (6 bases). The length of the CDR3 is 15 residues. From germline, CDR1 is SNHLY and CDR2 FYNNEI. With 3 bases removed from V and 2 bases from J, the gap between germline ends came to 8 bases. Here the CDR3 DNA reads TGTGCCAGCAGTGATTGGGGGGCTGGGGCCAACGTCCTGACTTTC. This translates into CASSDWGAGANVLTF.

This clone appeared a single time. The chain has TRBV27 and TRBJ2-1; TRBD2 matches 11 bases. The germline V gene has CDR1 MNHEY and CDR2 SMNVEV (reference sequence). After removal of 1 base from V and 1 base from J, the junction contained 9 bases not matched to a gene. The CDR3 sequence is 19 residues long. Written as DNA, the CDR3 is TGTGCCAGCAGTTTATTGTCGGGGCTAGCGGGGGGTTCCTACAATGAGCAGTTCTTC. This translates into CASSLLSGLAGGSYNEQFF.

The chain uses TRBV4-3 and TRBJ1-3; D is unresolved. This CDR3 comprises 17 residues. V dropped 4 bases and J dropped 0 bases, with 16 bases sitting between them. Germline lookup yields CDR1 LGHNA and CDR2 YSLEER. Here the CDR3 reads CASSPTWQAYSGNTIYF. The CDR3 DNA reads TGCGCCAGCAGCCCAACTTGGCAGGCCTACTCTGGAAACACCATATATTTT.

This clone appeared a few times. The chain is built from TRBV5-1 and TRBJ1-1; TRBD1 agrees at 8 bases. Germline V gene lookup returns CDR1 SGHRS and CDR2 YFSETQ. The V and J ends lost 6 bases and 6 bases, in that order; junction bases with no gene match: 10. The CDR3 runs 14 residues. The chain's CDR3 is CASKVMTGAPEAFF. The CDR3 nucleotides are TGCGCCAGCAAGGTTATGACAGGGGCCCCTGAAGCTTTCTTT. Full variable domain (rest looked up from reference TRBV5-1 and TRBJ1-1): KAGVTQTPRYLIKTRGQQVTLSCSPISGHRSVSWYQQTPGQGLQFLFEYFSETQRNKGNFPGRFSGRQFSNSRSEMNVSTLELGDSALYLCASKVMTGAPEAFFGQGTRLTVV.

V usage is TRBV25-1 and J usage is TRBJ1-3, with D possibly matching TRBD1 (6 bases). V gave up 2 bases and J gave up 0 bases, with 8 bases separating them. The CDR3 spans 15 residues. The V gene's germline CDR1 is MGHDK and CDR2 SYGVNS. CDR3 region: CASSEGGFSGNTIYF. The DNA for the CDR3 is TGTGCCAGCAGTGAAGGGGGCTTCTCTGGAAACACCATATATTTT.

The rearrangement links TRBV7-3 to TRBJ2-2; possibly TRBD1 for D (6 bases). Per germline, CDR1 SGHTA and CDR2 FQGTGA. The CDR3 is made up of 15 amino acids. Trimming removed 4 bases from V and 6 bases from J, with 15 bases in between. In DNA form, the CDR3 reads TGTGCCAGCAGCTCCTTCCCACAGGGACCCGGGGAGCTGTTTTTT. This codes for CASSSFPQGPGELFF.

There are a few counts of this clone. The chain carries TRBV9 and TRBJ1-2; D gene unclear. Trimming cost V 1 base and J 0 bases, with 7 bases left between them. From germline, CDR1 is SGDLS and CDR2 YYNGEE. This CDR3 spans 14 amino acids. The CDR3 DNA follows: TGTGCCAGCAGCGTAACAGCCTCTAACTATGGCTACACCTTC. Amino acids: CASSVTASNYGYTF.

This chain links TRBV5-1 with TRBJ1-4; TRBD1 is a possible D gene (6 bases). The CDR3 totals 16 residues. The germline V gene encodes CDR1 SGHRS and CDR2 YFSETQ. Deletions cut 0 bases from V and 8 bases from J, with 17 bases between. The CDR3 bases are TGCGCCAGCAGCTTGGGGTCAGGGGCCGTGTGGGAAAAACTGTTTTTT. Translated, it gives CASSLGSGAVWEKLFF.

This clone was seen a single time. The V and J genes are TRBV4-1 and TRBJ2-7; 7 bases map to TRBD2. Germline assignment: CDR1 MGHRA and CDR2 YSYEKL. The V segment lost 0 bases and the J segment 5 bases; nucleotides outside the gene matches: 1. This CDR3 has 13 residues. CDR3 in amino acids: CASSQEGGDEQYF. The CDR3 DNA is TGCGCCAGCAGCCAAGAGGGAGGGGACGAGCAGTACTTC.

The V and J genes are TRBV29-1 and TRBJ2-5; D gene unclear. V lost 2 bases and J lost 2, with 6 bases in between. Germline V gene lookup returns CDR1 SQVTM and CDR2 ANQGSEA. This CDR3 comprises 12 residues. Here the CDR3 DNA reads TGCAGCGTTGAATTATCGCAAGAGACCCAGTACTTC. Its translation is CSVELSQETQYF.